The clone carrying this T cell receptor (beta chain) was picked up a small number of times. This record comes from a study of T-cell memory formation after mild COVID-19. Study context: Clusters of TCRs were largely donor specific.

This CDR3 region has 13 residues. Per the germline V gene, CDR1 is LNHNV and CDR2 is YYDKDF (reference sequence). The germline V and J ends were trimmed by 3 bases and 5 bases, with 8 bases remaining between them. MiXCR, applied by TCRdb to the 5' RACE reads, yields one record per CDR3 protein. The sample holds hundreds of thousands of distinct CDR3 sequences, roughly 20% seen once. The genes are TRBV15 and TRBJ2-4, with D hard to call. Sequenced: PBMCs or a T cell subset sorted from them (not recorded which). The sequence was obtained from an adult woman who had mild COVID-19 (a few samples of this study predate the infection). Cell type and time point are not known. CDR3 DNA: TGTGCCACCAGCAGCCGCCTAGAAAACATTCAGTACTTC. It specifies CATSSRLENIQYF.